These 3 T cell receptor beta chains came from one sample sequenced in a study of blood T cell repertoires in COVID-19. The data were produced by immunoSEQ multiplex PCR, yet TCRdb's version contains in-frame clones alone and is incomplete. The data show about 120,000 clones, with around 87% seen just once and 25% to 35% held by the top ten. The sample consisted of peripheral blood. These receptors were taken from a man between 65 and 85 years old with active or convalescent COVID-19.

This chain uses TRBV13 with TRBJ1-2, with 9 bases lining up with TRBD1. This CDR3 region has 18 residues. CDR1 and CDR2 (germline): PRHDT, FYEKMQ (reference sequence). V shed 5 bases, J shed 0 bases, and the junction held 13 bases outside the gene matches. The CDR3 DNA reads TGTGCCAGCAGCCGATCGTCGGGACAGGGATTAGCTAACTATGGCTACACCTTC. Translating it yields CASSRSSGQGLANYGYTF.

CDR3: CASSNLNRGYEQYF. The CDR3, as DNA: TGTGCCAGCAGCAACCTGAACAGGGGCTACGAGCAGTACTTC. V usage is TRBV11-3 and J usage is TRBJ2-7; the match to TRBD1 covers 7 bases. The CDR3 contains 14 residues. Germline CDR1 SGHNT, CDR2 YENEEA. Trimming at V came to 5 bases and at J to 3 bases, leaving 7 bases not matched to a gene.

This rearrangement joins TRBV14 to TRBJ1-2; unclear D gene. Germline V gene data show CDR1 as SGHDN and CDR2 as FVKESK. Trimming removed 0 bases at V and 8 bases at J, with 13 bases between. The CDR3 length is 14 residues. As DNA, the CDR3 is TGTGCCAGCAGCCAAGAGTCCGGGTATGGAGGCTACACCTTC. It yields the protein CASSQESGYGGYTF.